The entry below describes one T cell receptor (beta chain). The antigen remains undetermined. This entry comes from a study of cytomegalovirus exposure and HLA in healthy donors. As for the study in general: The 110 or so validation repertoires used a platform that matched the one used for the roughly 700 first-cohort repertoires, as a later analysis reported.

TCRdb's copy holds only in-frame clones and misses some; the assay was immunoSEQ multiplex PCR. Altogether 55,000 to 75,000 clones are present, approximately 94% being singletons, with the ten largest covering 1.4%. Study-level findings and limits: Most observed TCR sequences were rare, whereas some public TCRs were detected in many donors.

Sample: PBMCs. The clonotype originates from a man aged 18 to 30 in good health and CMV-seropositive.

CDR3 nucleotide sequence: TGTGCCAGCAGCTTTTACGAGCGGGAGGGAACCGGGGAGCTGTTTTTT. Translating it yields CASSFYEREGTGELFF. The chain recombines TRBV7-8 with TRBJ2-2; 10 bases align to TRBD2. V gave up 3 bases and J gave up 5 bases; unmatched junction bases: 6. This CDR3 comprises 16 residues. From germline, CDR1 is SGHVS and CDR2 FQNEAQ.